The T cell receptor beta chain described here comes from a study of shared clonotypes between healthy human individuals. Using immunoSEQ multiplex PCR, the repertoire was profiled, and TCRdb retains in-frame clones only, with some absent. The sample contains some 2,400,000 clones, roughly 95% of which appear only once. Germline V gives CDR1 GTSNPN, CDR2 SVGIG (reference sequence). The CDR3 loop spans 15 amino acids. Trimming at V came to 4 bases and at J to 1 base, leaving 7 bases not matched to a gene. This chain uses TRBV30 with TRBJ2-4, with 7 nucleotides matching TRBD2. The specimen was naive CD4+ T cells sorted from blood. Subset here: CD45RA+ positively selected. The TCR sequence derives from a man between 18 and 35 years old in good health. The CDR3, as DNA: TGTGCCTGGACAATGGGGGGGATGGCCAAAAACATTCAGTACTTC. Translation: CAWTMGGMAKNIQYF.